This note documents a single T cell receptor beta chain sequence. Only in-frame clones appear in the TCRdb table, and some are missing; sequencing was by immunoSEQ multiplex PCR. This repertoire shows about 60,000 clones, roughly 90% found once; its top ten account for 1% to 1.5%. V lost 3 bases and J lost 0; bases outside the gene matches: 3. In germline, CDR1 is SGHTA, CDR2 FQGNSA. The CDR3 has 16 amino acids. The data stem from a study of T cell changes during pregnancy in multiple sclerosis. The sequence was obtained from a female donor with multiple sclerosis, enrolled in a pregnancy study. The J gene is TRBJ2-5, the V gene TRBV7-2; 11 bases align to TRBD2. Material: peripheral blood, obtained in the second trimester of pregnancy. CDR3 bases: TGTGCCAGCAGCTTTACTAGCGGGGGATACCAAGAGACCCAGTACTTC. Its protein is CASSFTSGGYQETQYF.